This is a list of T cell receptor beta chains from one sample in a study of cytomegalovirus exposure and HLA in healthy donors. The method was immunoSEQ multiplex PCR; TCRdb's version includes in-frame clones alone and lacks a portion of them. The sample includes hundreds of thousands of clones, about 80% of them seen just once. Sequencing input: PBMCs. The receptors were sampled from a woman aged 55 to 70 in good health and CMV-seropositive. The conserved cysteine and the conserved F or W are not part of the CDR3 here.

CDR3aa: ASSLDDRDFSYEQY; v_gene: TRBV11-1; j_gene: TRBJ2-7
CDR3aa: ASSESIGGWTEAF; v_gene: TRBV10-1; j_gene: TRBJ1-1
CDR3aa: ASSPFYGNEQF; v_gene: TRBV18; j_gene: TRBJ2-1
CDR3aa: ASNDRDRNTEAF; v_gene: TRBV27; j_gene: TRBJ1-1
CDR3aa: ASSAPASGGQEQY; v_gene: TRBV2; j_gene: TRBJ2-7
CDR3aa: ASSERGEGQGFYGYT; v_gene: TRBV9; j_gene: TRBJ1-2
CDR3aa: ASSWGANYGYT; v_gene: TRBV28; j_gene: TRBJ1-2
CDR3aa: ASSKTGGAGQPQH; v_gene: TRBV6-6; j_gene: TRBJ1-5
CDR3aa: ASDSSTGELF; v_gene: TRBV7-9; j_gene: TRBJ2-2
CDR3aa: ASTLPGTGQRKLF; v_gene: TRBV19; j_gene: TRBJ1-4
CDR3aa: SSSQSDRGAF; v_gene: TRBV7-9; j_gene: TRBJ1-1
CDR3aa: ASSHLGTGRAEQY; v_gene: TRBV4-1; j_gene: TRBJ2-7
CDR3aa: ASSLAVGRTSGELF; v_gene: TRBV5-6; j_gene: TRBJ2-2
CDR3aa: ATSTLFSQPGNEKLF; v_gene: TRBV15; j_gene: TRBJ1-4
CDR3aa: ASSERTYSTEAF; v_gene: TRBV6-1; j_gene: TRBJ1-1
CDR3aa: ASSLFRLSVPREQY; v_gene: TRBV5-8; j_gene: TRBJ2-7
CDR3aa: ASSEAGTGKGNTIY; v_gene: TRBV25-1; j_gene: TRBJ1-3
CDR3aa: ASTLSPVGLLGNEQF; v_gene: TRBV10-2; j_gene: TRBJ2-1
CDR3aa: ASSYSHRGTDTQY; v_gene: TRBV6-5; j_gene: TRBJ2-3
CDR3aa: ASSEAGRRNEQY; v_gene: TRBV2; j_gene: TRBJ2-7
CDR3aa: ASSFRTFRDTQY; v_gene: TRBV7-6; j_gene: TRBJ2-3
CDR3aa: ASTYKLAEETQY; v_gene: TRBV6-5; j_gene: TRBJ2-5
CDR3aa: SAGQGDYEQY; v_gene: TRBV29-1; j_gene: TRBJ2-7
CDR3aa: ALQSGLAGGNEQF; v_gene: TRBV10-3; j_gene: TRBJ2-1
CDR3aa: SVEELQGRTYEQY; v_gene: TRBV29-1; j_gene: TRBJ2-7
CDR3aa: ASSEGGPQYGYT; v_gene: TRBV2; j_gene: TRBJ1-2
CDR3aa: AASILQMRPGELF; v_gene: TRBV5-1; j_gene: TRBJ2-2
CDR3aa: ASSQGTGGMTGELF; v_gene: TRBV4-3; j_gene: TRBJ2-2
CDR3aa: ASSYSGGRRNEQF; v_gene: TRBV6-5; j_gene: TRBJ2-1
CDR3aa: ASSYFALGSTEAF; v_gene: TRBV6-5; j_gene: TRBJ1-1
CDR3aa: ASSVGGAGPGELF; v_gene: TRBV19; j_gene: TRBJ2-2
CDR3aa: ASSLTPGGGNQRGEQF; v_gene: TRBV7-9; j_gene: TRBJ2-1
CDR3aa: ASSPQGAGTDTQY; v_gene: TRBV11-1; j_gene: TRBJ2-3